This is a list of T cell receptor beta chains from one sample in a study of blood T cell repertoires in COVID-19. Profiling relied on immunoSEQ multiplex PCR, and the TCRdb table lists in-frame clones only, not all of them. The sample consists of approximately 210,000 clones, around 90% of them appearing once. The sequencing input was PBMCs or T cells enriched from blood (not recorded which). The receptor source for this set is a woman aged 45 to 65 with acute COVID-19. Each CDR3 is given with its conserved first and last residue. Each record gives: CDR3 DNA, CDR3 protein, J gene, clone size, V gene, D gene. D genes are given only for firm matches. Clone size is stated in some rows and not others, as once, few, many or a class when expanded.

DNA: TGTGCCAGCAGCCGAGGATCTGGTGGCTACACCTTC
CDR3: CASSRGSGGYTF
J: TRBJ1-2
size: .
V: TRBV11-2
D: .

DNA: TGTGCCAGCAGCTTTTCCGTTTACACTGAAGCTTTCTTT
CDR3: CASSFSVYTEAFF
J: TRBJ1-1
size: .
V: TRBV11-2
D: .

DNA: TGTGCCAGCAGGGGACAGGCGGACACTGAAGCTTTCTTT
CDR3: CASRGQADTEAFF
J: TRBJ1-1
size: .
V: TRBV7-3
D: TRBD1

DNA: TGTGCCCAAATAGCGGGAGTCGGGGATACGCAGTATTTT
CDR3: CAQIAGVGDTQYF
J: TRBJ2-3
size: .
V: TRBV30
D: TRBD2

DNA: TGTGCCAGCTCCCTTGACAGGGGGAGGACCAACGTCCTGACTTTC
CDR3: CASSLDRGRTNVLTF
J: TRBJ2-6
size: .
V: TRBV18
D: TRBD1

DNA: TGTGCCAGCAGTTACTCGGAGGGACTAGCCAAGTACTTC
CDR3: CASSYSEGLAKYF
J: TRBJ2-7
size: .
V: TRBV6-5
D: TRBD2

DNA: TGTGCCAGCAGCATACCGGGACAGGGAGCCTACGAGCAGTACTTC
CDR3: CASSIPGQGAYEQYF
J: TRBJ2-7
size: .
V: TRBV7-2
D: TRBD1

DNA: TGTGCCAGCAGTCGCGGACAGGTCTATGGCTACACCTTC
CDR3: CASSRGQVYGYTF
J: TRBJ1-2
size: few
V: TRBV3-1/TRBV3-2
D: TRBD1

DNA: TGCAGCGTGGAGGGACTCGCCTACGAGCAGTACTTC
CDR3: CSVEGLAYEQYF
J: TRBJ2-7
size: .
V: TRBV29-1
D: .

DNA: TGTGCCAGCAGACCTACAGGGAGCGCAGATACGCAGTATTTT
CDR3: CASRPTGSADTQYF
J: TRBJ2-3
size: .
V: TRBV7-2
D: .

DNA: TGTGCCAGCAGCGTAGGGGTTGGCGCTGGAAACACCATATATTTT
CDR3: CASSVGVGAGNTIYF
J: TRBJ1-3
size: once
V: TRBV5-4
D: .

DNA: TGTGCCAGTACTAAGACTTGGGCGGGAGGGTCAAGAGACAATGAGCAGTTCTTC
CDR3: CASTKTWAGGSRDNEQFF
J: TRBJ2-1
size: .
V: TRBV19
D: TRBD2

DNA: TGCGCCAGCAGCCAAGGGACAGGGGGCCGGGGCCAGTACTTC
CDR3: CASSQGTGGRGQYF
J: TRBJ2-5
size: .
V: TRBV4-3
D: TRBD1

DNA: TGTGCCAGCAGCCCGGAAGGGGGACGGGGAGTTGTGGGCTGGCGAGCTTTCTTT
CDR3: CASSPEGGRGVVGWRAFF
J: TRBJ1-1
size: .
V: TRBV3-1/TRBV3-2
D: .

DNA: TGTGCCAGTGGCCCCCTGCTCTTGAACACCGGGGAGCTGTTTTTT
CDR3: CASGPLLLNTGELFF
J: TRBJ2-2
size: .
V: TRBV19
D: .

DNA: TGTGCCAGCAGTCCCGACAGTTCCTACGAGCAGTACTTC
CDR3: CASSPDSSYEQYF
J: TRBJ2-7
size: .
V: TRBV28
D: .

DNA: TGTGCCAGTAGTGGGTGGACAGGGAGGACTGAAGCTTTCTTT
CDR3: CASSGWTGRTEAFF
J: TRBJ1-1
size: .
V: TRBV19
D: TRBD1

DNA: TGTGCCAGCAGTTACGTACAGGGGACCCAGTACTTC
CDR3: CASSYVQGTQYF
J: TRBJ2-5
size: .
V: TRBV12-3/TRBV12-4
D: .

DNA: TGCAGCGTTGAACAGGAGAACACCGGGGAGCTGTTTTTT
CDR3: CSVEQENTGELFF
J: TRBJ2-2
size: .
V: TRBV29-1
D: .

DNA: TGTGCCAGCAGCCAGGCAGAGACCCAGTACTTC
CDR3: CASSQAETQYF
J: TRBJ2-5
size: .
V: TRBV14
D: .

DNA: TGTGCCAGCAGCCTTTACAGGGCCTCCTACGAGCAGTACTTC
CDR3: CASSLYRASYEQYF
J: TRBJ2-7
size: .
V: TRBV14
D: .

DNA: TGTGCCAGCAGTTCCCTAACACAGCGGTACCAAGAGACCCAGTACTTC
CDR3: CASSSLTQRYQETQYF
J: TRBJ2-5
size: .
V: TRBV6-5
D: .

DNA: TGCGCCAGCAGTTTAGCGGGAGTGACCCTCTCCTACGAGCAGTACTTC
CDR3: CASSLAGVTLSYEQYF
J: TRBJ2-7
size: .
V: TRBV5-1
D: TRBD2

DNA: TGTGCCAGCAGCTTATCGCGGGATCCGGGGGAGCTGTTTTTT
CDR3: CASSLSRDPGELFF
J: TRBJ2-2
size: .
V: TRBV7-3
D: .

DNA: TGTGCCAGCAGCTTAGACAGGGGGAGTGAAAAACTGTTTTTT
CDR3: CASSLDRGSEKLFF
J: TRBJ1-4
size: .
V: TRBV7-2
D: TRBD1

DNA: TGTGCCAGCAGCCAAGATGAACTAAGATACCTGTTCTTC
CDR3: CASSQDELRYLFF
J: TRBJ2-1
size: .
V: TRBV14
D: .

DNA: TGTGCCAGCAGCGTAGGAGAGGGGGCTTTCTACGAGCAGTACTTC
CDR3: CASSVGEGAFYEQYF
J: TRBJ2-7
size: .
V: TRBV9
D: TRBD1

DNA: TGCGCCAGCAGCATAAGCGGGTCGACCTACGAGCAGTACTTC
CDR3: CASSISGSTYEQYF
J: TRBJ2-7
size: .
V: TRBV5-1
D: .

DNA: TGTGCCAGCAGCGAGCAGGGGGCAACACCCAATGAGCAGTTCTTC
CDR3: CASSEQGATPNEQFF
J: TRBJ2-1
size: .
V: TRBV9
D: TRBD1

DNA: TGTGCCAGTAGTGAGGGTCCGTCGCGTGGCTACACCTTC
CDR3: CASSEGPSRGYTF
J: TRBJ1-2
size: .
V: TRBV19
D: .

DNA: TGTGCCAGCAGCTTCGGCGGCAGCTCACCCCTCCACTTT
CDR3: CASSFGGSSPLHF
J: TRBJ1-6
size: .
V: TRBV7-3
D: .

DNA: TGTGCCAGCAGTTTACCCGGCCGCGGAGCTAACTATGGCTACACCTTC
CDR3: CASSLPGRGANYGYTF
J: TRBJ1-2
size: .
V: TRBV28
D: .

DNA: TGTGCCATCCAAGTAGTACCTTACGAGCAGTACTTC
CDR3: CAIQVVPYEQYF
J: TRBJ2-7
size: .
V: TRBV2
D: .

DNA: TGTGCCAGCAGTTTACTAGATCTTCAGTTCTTC
CDR3: CASSLLDLQFF
J: TRBJ2-1
size: .
V: TRBV28
D: .

DNA: TGTGCCAGCAGCGTAGGTAGCGGGATCTACAATGAGCAGTTCTTC
CDR3: CASSVGSGIYNEQFF
J: TRBJ2-1
size: few
V: TRBV9
D: TRBD2

DNA: TGTGCCAGCAGTTACTCGGCAAACCAAGAGACCCAGTACTTC
CDR3: CASSYSANQETQYF
J: TRBJ2-5
size: .
V: TRBV6-5
D: .

DNA: TGCGCCAGCAGCTTGGGGCAGGATGGCTACACCTTC
CDR3: CASSLGQDGYTF
J: TRBJ1-2
size: .
V: TRBV5-1
D: .

DNA: TGTGCCAGCAGCTCCACACCGAGGGAGCTGTTTTTT
CDR3: CASSSTPRELFF
J: TRBJ2-2
size: .
V: TRBV7-3
D: .

DNA: TGTGCCAGCAGCCAAGAAGAGGGGGCACTAAACATAAAAGAGACCCAGTACTTC
CDR3: CASSQEEGALNIKETQYF
J: TRBJ2-5
size: .
V: TRBV4-2
D: TRBD1

DNA: TGTGCCAGCAGTTTCCTCTCGGGACAGGGGGATGGCTACACCTTC
CDR3: CASSFLSGQGDGYTF
J: TRBJ1-2
size: few
V: TRBV28
D: TRBD1

DNA: TGTGCCAGTAGTATTTTCAGTAACACCGGGGAGCTGTTTTTT
CDR3: CASSIFSNTGELFF
J: TRBJ2-2
size: .
V: TRBV19
D: .

DNA: TGTGCCAGCAGCACAGGGACAGGCTTTTCCTACGAGCAGTACTTC
CDR3: CASSTGTGFSYEQYF
J: TRBJ2-7
size: .
V: TRBV28
D: TRBD1

DNA: TGTGCCAGCTCCTACGGTAACACTGAAGCTTTCTTT
CDR3: CASSYGNTEAFF
J: TRBJ1-1
size: once
V: TRBV7-9
D: .

DNA: TGTGCCAGCACCACCAGGACTAGCGGGACCCCTCGCGAGCAGTACTTC
CDR3: CASTTRTSGTPREQYF
J: TRBJ2-7
size: .
V: TRBV28
D: TRBD2

DNA: TGTGCCAGCAGTAAGGACAGGGGGCGCGAAAAACTGTTTTTT
CDR3: CASSKDRGREKLFF
J: TRBJ1-4
size: .
V: TRBV6-5
D: TRBD1

DNA: TGCAGCGCGGTTGAGGGGGTCTCTGGAAACACCATATATTTT
CDR3: CSAVEGVSGNTIYF
J: TRBJ1-3
size: once
V: TRBV29-1
D: .

DNA: TGCAGCGTCGCCAGGACTAGCGCGGTCTGGGAGCAGTTCTTC
CDR3: CSVARTSAVWEQFF
J: TRBJ2-1
size: .
V: TRBV29-1
D: TRBD2

DNA: TGTGCCAGCAGCTTACTAGCGGGAGCAGATACGCAGTATTTT
CDR3: CASSLLAGADTQYF
J: TRBJ2-3
size: .
V: TRBV5-8
D: TRBD2

DNA: TGCGCCAGCAGCCAAGATCAACTCTCCTACGAGCAGTACTTC
CDR3: CASSQDQLSYEQYF
J: TRBJ2-7
size: once
V: TRBV4-3
D: .

DNA: TGCGCCAGCAGACCCCTAATAAGTAGCAATCAGCCCCAGCATTTT
CDR3: CASRPLISSNQPQHF
J: TRBJ1-5
size: .
V: TRBV23-1
D: .

DNA: TGTGCCAGCAGCCGGGGGGAATTGGGTGAAGCTTTCTTT
CDR3: CASSRGELGEAFF
J: TRBJ1-1
size: .
V: TRBV9
D: .

DNA: TGCGCCAGCAGTCCGGACAGGGTCAACTATGGCTACACCTTC
CDR3: CASSPDRVNYGYTF
J: TRBJ1-2
size: .
V: TRBV5-1
D: TRBD1

DNA: TGTGCCATCAGTCGGGGTCCGGTGGTGTCCACCGGGGAGCTGTTTTTT
CDR3: CAISRGPVVSTGELFF
J: TRBJ2-2
size: .
V: TRBV10-3
D: .

DNA: TGTGCCAGCTCACCCGGGACAGTTTCCTACGAGCAGTACTTC
CDR3: CASSPGTVSYEQYF
J: TRBJ2-7
size: once
V: TRBV18
D: TRBD1

DNA: TGCGCCAGCAGCCAAGGTGGGGCGGGACAGCCCCAGCATTTT
CDR3: CASSQGGAGQPQHF
J: TRBJ1-5
size: .
V: TRBV4-1
D: .

DNA: TGTGCCAGTAGTATTGCGAGGGCAAACACCGGGGAGCTGTTTTTT
CDR3: CASSIARANTGELFF
J: TRBJ2-2
size: .
V: TRBV19
D: .

DNA: TGTGCCAGTAGGTCACGGACAGCCAACTATGGCTACACCTTC
CDR3: CASRSRTANYGYTF
J: TRBJ1-2
size: .
V: TRBV19
D: .